A single sample gave rise to the 28 T cell receptor beta chains below, sequenced in a study of blood T cell repertoires in COVID-19. The table came from immunoSEQ multiplex PCR; TCRdb's copy has only in-frame clones and leaves some out. The sample yields 35,000 to 40,000 clones, roughly 80% seen once. Sample: peripheral blood. These receptors were obtained from a man in his fifties or sixties with active COVID-19.

This rearrangement joins TRBV5-5 to TRBJ1-3, with TRBD1 identical over 7 bases. CDR3 length: 14 amino acids. Germline lookup yields CDR1 SGHKS and CDR2 YYEKEE (reference sequence). V lost 4 bases, J lost 4 bases, and 5 bases stayed unmatched. The CDR3 here is CASSGGQHGNTIYF. As DNA, the CDR3 is TGTGCCAGCAGCGGGGGACAGCACGGAAACACCATATATTTT. Full variable domain (remainder filled in from reference TRBV5-5 and TRBJ1-3): DAGVTQSPTHLIKTRGQQVTLRCSPISGHKSVSWYQQVLGQGPQFIFQYYEKEERGRGNFPDRFSARQFPNYSSELNVNALLLGDSALYLCASSGGQHGNTIYFGEGSWLTVV.

This chain connects TRBV7-9 to TRBJ2-3; tentative D call: TRBD2 (5 bases). The CDR3 covers 13 residues. V was clipped by 2 bases and J by 3 bases, with 6 bases between them. Germline-derived CDR1 and CDR2 are SEHNR and FQNEAQ (reference sequence). CDR3 DNA: TGTGCCAGCAGCTTAAGACTAACAGATACGCAGTATTTT. It is translated as CASSLRLTDTQYF.

The gene calls are TRBV10-1 and TRBJ1-6, with 9 nucleotides matching TRBD1. The CDR3 has 14 residues. The germline V gene has CDR1 WNHNN and CDR2 SYGVQD (reference sequence). V trimming: 5 bases; J trimming: 5 bases; junction bases outside the gene matches: 1. The CDR3: CASSRDRDNSPLHF. CDR3 in DNA: TGCGCCAGCAGTCGGGACAGGGATAATTCACCCCTCCACTTT.

J is TRBJ1-3 and V is TRBV6-6, with D perhaps matching TRBD1 (6 bases). Germline V lookup: CDR1 MNHNY, CDR2 SVGAGI (reference sequence). V dropped 5 bases and J dropped 0 bases, with 11 bases sitting between them. CDR3 length equals 15 residues. The CDR3 loop reads CASSLWDISGNTIYF. The CDR3 DNA sequence: TGTGCCAGCAGTCTATGGGACATCTCTGGAAACACCATATATTTT.

About this clone: This sample also contains other DNA sequences that code for the same CDR3. The chain employs TRBV27 and TRBJ2-1; weak D call: TRBD2 (7 bases). Trimming took off 6 bases at V and 4 bases at J, with 16 bases between the two ends. The CDR3 length is 15 residues. Germline assignment: CDR1 MNHEY and CDR2 SMNVEV (reference sequence). The CDR3 DNA reads as TGTGCCAGCAGCCTAGGGGGGGGCCTTTACAATGAGCAGTTCTTC. Protein: CASSLGGGLYNEQFF.

The rearrangement links TRBV7-6 to TRBJ2-5; possibly TRBD1 for D (6 bases). V dropped 2 bases and J dropped 1 base, with 11 bases sitting between them. CDR1 and CDR2 from the germline V gene are SGHVS and FNYEAQ. The CDR3 totals 15 residues. The CDR3 is CASSLFQGTQETQYF. CDR3 nucleotides: TGTGCCAGCAGCTTATTTCAGGGGACCCAAGAGACCCAGTACTTC.

The chain carries TRBV28 and TRBJ2-7; 7 bases agree with TRBD2. The ends lost 7 bases at V and 4 bases at J; junction bases unmatched: 16. The V gene's germline CDR1 is MDHEN and CDR2 SYDVKM. There are 16 residues in the CDR3. The CDR3 sequence: CASNSPAGDLAYEQYF. The CDR3 DNA follows: TGTGCCAGCAACTCCCCCGCGGGGGATTTAGCTTACGAGCAGTACTTC.

CDR3 in DNA: TGTGCCAGCAGCGCAGGGATTTACTATGGCTACACCTTC. Its protein product is CASSAGIYYGYTF. The rearrangement joins TRBV11-2 to TRBJ1-2, with D perhaps TRBD1 (5 bases). The germline V gene has CDR1 SGHAT and CDR2 FQNNGV. The CDR3 consists of 13 residues. Trimming took 5 bases from V and 3 from J, leaving 10 bases between them.

This rearrangement joins TRBV5-1 to TRBJ2-3, with TRBD1 identical over 9 bases. V lost 4 bases and J lost 6; bases outside the gene matches: 6. CDR3 length: 14 amino acids. CDR1 and CDR2 (germline): SGHRS, YFSETQ. This CDR3 reads CASSVTGGLDTQYF. The CDR3 coding sequence is TGCGCCAGCAGCGTGACAGGGGGATTGGATACGCAGTATTTT.

The CDR3, as DNA: TGCGCCAGCAGCCAAGGGGAGTTAACAGGGACCACTGAAGCTTTCTTT. This translates into CASSQGELTGTTEAFF. V is TRBV4-1 and J is TRBJ1-1, with D possibly TRBD1 on 6 matching bases. Per germline, CDR1 MGHRA and CDR2 YSYEKL. Deletions cut 1 base from V and 4 bases from J, with 16 bases between. The CDR3 is 16 residues long.

The chain links TRBV3-1 (or the pseudogene TRBV3-2) to TRBJ1-1; D unclear. The germline V gene encodes CDR1 LGHDT and CDR2 YNNKEL (reference sequence). The CDR3 is made up of 12 amino acids. V lost 3 bases and J 2 bases, leaving 4 bases between the germline ends. The CDR3 region is CASSHLNTEAFF. In DNA, the CDR3 is TGTGCCAGCAGCCATCTTAACACTGAAGCTTTCTTT.

The chain combines TRBV18 with TRBJ2-7; possibly TRBD1 for D (6 bases). V lost 6 bases to trimming and J lost 3 bases, with 9 bases between them. The CDR3 sequence is 12 residues long. Germline CDR1 is KGHSH and CDR2 is LQKENI. The DNA for the CDR3 is TGTGCCAGCTCGGACAGTTTCTACGAGCAGTACTTC. Amino acid sequence: CASSDSFYEQYF.

V is TRBV15 and J is TRBJ1-2; no reliable D call. CDR1 is LNHNV and CDR2 is YYDKDF in the germline V gene (reference sequence). The CDR3 is 14 residues long. The V end lost 1 base, the J end lost 2 bases, and 8 bases lay between the germline ends. This CDR3 reads CATSRVLGNYGYTF. CDR3 coding DNA: TGTGCCACCAGCAGAGTTCTAGGAAACTATGGCTACACCTTC.

The V gene is TRBV10-1, the J gene TRBJ2-3; TRBD1 matches 7 bases. This CDR3 region has 16 residues. With 0 bases clipped from V and 5 bases from J, the junction kept 8 bases outside the gene matches. Germline CDR1 is WNHNN and CDR2 is SYGVQD (reference sequence). CDR3 in amino acids: CASSESRRGGQDTQYF. In nucleotides, the CDR3 is TGCGCCAGCAGTGAGTCGAGGAGAGGGGGCCAAGATACGCAGTATTTT.

The rearrangement uses TRBV27 and TRBJ1-2; 7 bases are a match to TRBD1. The CDR3 extends over 12 amino acids. Germline trimming cut 8 bases from V and 8 bases from J; bases unmatched to any gene: 8. Germline V gene data show CDR1 as MNHEY and CDR2 as SMNVEV (reference sequence). The CDR3 reads CASAAGGKGYTF. The CDR3 bases are TGTGCCAGCGCAGCAGGGGGAAAAGGCTACACCTTC.

The chain links TRBV9 to TRBJ1-1; 9 nucleotides align to TRBD1. Germline lookup yields CDR1 SGDLS and CDR2 YYNGEE. The CDR3 spans 15 residues. The V gene end was trimmed by 4 bases and the J gene end by 2 bases; junction bases not matched to a gene: 6. CDR3 nucleotides: TGTGCCAGCAGCCCCAGACAGGGGGTAAACACTGAAGCTTTCTTT. Protein: CASSPRQGVNTEAFF.

This clone was counted a few times. The chain has TRBV7-2 and TRBJ1-4; 9 bases match TRBD1. The CDR3 covers 14 residues. Per germline, CDR1 SGHTA and CDR2 FQGNSA. V dropped 6 bases and J dropped 8; count of bases not matched to a gene: 7. The CDR3 spells CASRGDRAGEKLFF. In nucleotides, the CDR3 is TGTGCCAGCAGGGGGGACAGGGCTGGAGAAAAACTGTTTTTT.

Remarks on this clone: Within the sample, other DNA sequences also encode this same CDR3. The chain uses TRBV28 and TRBJ1-5, with 8 nucleotides matching TRBD1. V shed 5 bases, J shed 7 bases, and the junction held 7 bases outside the gene matches. Per germline, CDR1 MDHEN and CDR2 SYDVKM. The CDR3 is made up of 14 amino acids. This chain's CDR3 is CASSLGQGRQPQHF. The CDR3 DNA is TGTGCCAGCAGTCTAGGACAGGGTCGCCAGCCCCAGCATTTT.

The gene calls are TRBV10-3 and TRBJ2-3; 10 bases agree with TRBD2. Germline V CDR1 and CDR2: ENHRY, SYGVKD. V shed 10 bases, J shed 4 bases, and the junction held 8 bases outside the gene matches. The CDR3 consists of 14 residues. The CDR3 is CATHRLAGADTQYF. CDR3 bases: TGTGCCACCCACCGGCTAGCGGGGGCAGATACGCAGTATTTT.

This clone came up a few times. The chain has TRBV6-6 and TRBJ2-6, with 8 nucleotides matching TRBD2. V trimming: 5 bases; J trimming: 2 bases; junction bases outside the gene matches: 5. The germline gives CDR1 MNHNY, CDR2 SVGAGI (reference sequence). The CDR3 runs 16 residues. CDR3 nucleotide sequence: TGTGCCAGCAGTCCCAGCGGGGGTACTGGGGCCAACGTCCTGACTTTC. Its translation: CASSPSGGTGANVLTF.

This clone has only a few counts. The gene calls are TRBV5-1 and TRBJ2-7; 10 bases line up with TRBD1. The CDR3 is made up of 14 amino acids. Germline-derived CDR1 and CDR2 are SGHRS and YFSETQ. The J segment lost 5 bases and the V segment lost 6 bases, leaving 8 bases of the junction unmatched. The CDR3 DNA is TGCGCCAGCAACACCGGGACAGGGGTACACGAGCAGTACTTC. Translation: CASNTGTGVHEQYF.

The rearrangement uses TRBV4-2 and TRBJ2-6; perhaps TRBD2 as D (6 bases). Trimming removed 4 bases at V and 0 bases at J, with 16 bases between. Germline assignment: CDR1 LGHNA and CDR2 YNFKEQ. The CDR3 loop spans 18 amino acids. The CDR3 DNA reads TGTGCCAGCAGCCCAGATAACGGGAGCCCCTCTGGGGCCAACGTCCTGACTTTC. This encodes CASSPDNGSPSGANVLTF.

This chain links TRBV5-1 with TRBJ2-6; 9 bases line up with TRBD1. With 9 bases clipped from V and 1 base from J, the junction kept 5 bases outside the gene matches. The germline CDR1 and CDR2 sequences are SGHRS and YFSETQ. CDR3 length: 15 amino acids. The CDR3 here is CATGTGFSGANVLTF. The DNA of the CDR3 is TGCGCCACAGGGACAGGGTTTTCTGGGGCCAACGTCCTGACTTTC. Complete variable domain (other parts from reference TRBV5-1 and TRBJ2-6): KAGVTQTPRYLIKTRGQQVTLSCSPISGHRSVSWYQQTPGQGLQFLFEYFSETQRNKGNFPGRFSGRQFSNSRSEMNVSTLELGDSALYLCATGTGFSGANVLTFGAGSRLTVL.

This chain joins TRBV4-3 and TRBJ2-3, with 11 bases fitting TRBD2. Germline loops: CDR1 LGHNA, CDR2 YSLEER. The CDR3 covers 15 residues. With V trimmed by 3 bases and J by 4 bases, 3 bases remained unmatched. CDR3 sequence reads: CASSHTSGGPDTQYF. The CDR3 bases are TGCGCCAGCAGCCACACTAGCGGGGGACCAGATACGCAGTATTTT.

Concerning this clone itself: The junction and the germline gene differ at one end; a read error may be behind it. The genes are TRBV10-1 and TRBJ2-3; 7 positions match TRBD1. The CDR3 totals 15 residues. The germline gives CDR1 WNHNN, CDR2 SYGVQD (reference sequence). The CDR3 region is CASNEGTAATDTQYF. As DNA, the CDR3 is TGCGCCAGCAATGAGGGGACAGCCGCCACAGATACGCAGTATTTT.

The rearrangement uses TRBV7-9 and TRBJ1-1; no clear D gene. The V gene lost 5 bases and the J gene lost 1 base, with 5 bases spanning the gap. Germline CDR1 reads SEHNR; CDR2 reads FQNEAQ (reference sequence). The CDR3 length is 12 residues. The CDR3 DNA reads TGTGCCAGCAGCAACGGGAACACTGAAGCTTTCTTT. Translation: CASSNGNTEAFF.

This chain connects TRBV24-1 to TRBJ1-5, with D uncertain. This CDR3 is 12 amino acids long. Germline V gene sequence: CDR1 KGHDR, CDR2 SFDVKD. Trimming cost V 3 bases and J 5 bases, with 4 bases left between them. CDR3 nucleotide sequence: TGTGCCACCAGTGATCCAGATCAGCCCCAGCATTTT. Translation: CATSDPDQPQHF.

This clone was observed a handful of times. The rearrangement joins TRBV10-1 to TRBJ2-2; D ambiguous. Between the trimmed V and J ends, which lost 0 bases and 6 bases, there was a span of 5 bases. The CDR3 has 13 amino acids. In germline, CDR1 is WNHNN, CDR2 SYGVQD (reference sequence). The CDR3 region has the DNA TGCGCCAGCAGTGAGTCCTGGCCCGGGGAGCTGTTTTTT. Amino acids: CASSESWPGELFF.